The present entry profiles one T cell receptor beta chain with its context. TCRdb processed the RACE reads anew with MiXCR; each CDR3 protein has one entry. The data show fewer than 200,000 distinct CDR3 sequences, nearly 30% seen once. This specimen comes from a study of human T cells and chemical hapten exposure. The sample's time point: pre-sensitization, week 0. Indicated treatment: therapeutic diphenylcyclopropenone sensitization with weekly scalp DPC. From germline, CDR1 is MDHEN and CDR2 SYDVKM. Germline trimming cut 6 bases from V and 4 bases from J; bases unmatched to any gene: 7. The CDR3 has 15 amino acids.

The V call is TRBV28, the J call TRBJ2-1; TRBD2 matches 9 bases. Sequenced material: whole blood, taken in connection with sensitization to the hapten diphenylcyclopropenone (DPC). The clonotype comes from a woman in her twenties or thirties with alopecia areata. Some clones in this sample may be carry-over from other donors' samples. CDR3 protein: CASSRTSGPYNEQFF. CDR3 coding DNA: TGTGCCAGCAGCCGAACTAGCGGGCCTTACAATGAGCAGTTCTTC.